A selection of T cell receptor beta chains follows, all from one sample in a study of chemoradiotherapy in HPV16-positive cancers. Only in-frame clones appear in the TCRdb table, and some are missing; sequencing was by immunoSEQ multiplex PCR. The profile shows approximately 34,000 clones, about 89% of them singletons. Source: blood, taken from a patient who underwent chemoradiotherapy. The receptor source for this set is a human donor with HPV-associated anogenital cancer. Both conserved end residues are part of each CDR3. The order of the fields is J gene, D gene, clone size, CDR3 length, V gene, CDR3 DNA, CDR3 protein. A D gene is named only where the DNA matches it firmly. Where a row states a size, it is once, few, many or the class of an expanded clone; other rows omit it.

TRBJ2-2	-	-	16	TRBV5-4	TGTGCCAGCAGCGCGGGACACACCTCGGTCACCGGGGAGCTGTTTTTT	CASSAGHTSVTGELFF
TRBJ2-7	-	-	14	TRBV9	TGTGCCAGCAGCCCTGGACTACCCCCTGGCGAGCAGTACTTC	CASSPGLPPGEQYF
TRBJ1-5	-	-	13	TRBV7-2	TGTGCCAGCAAGGAAGCCCCCAATCAGCCCCAGCATTTT	CASKEAPNQPQHF
TRBJ2-1	-	-	14	TRBV6-6	TGTGCCAGCAGTTTACAGGGTTCTTTGAATGAGCAGTTCTTC	CASSLQGSLNEQFF
TRBJ1-5	TRBD1	-	15	TRBV6-5	TGTGCCAGCAGTCTCCGGGACAGGCCGAATCAGCCCCAGCATTTT	CASSLRDRPNQPQHF
TRBJ1-1	-	few	14	TRBV7-8	TGTGCCAGCAGCTTGGGCGGACGGAACACTGAAGCTTTCTTT	CASSLGGRNTEAFF
TRBJ1-2	-	-	13	TRBV5-5	TGTGCCAGCAGCTTGGGGGACCCCTCCGGCTACACCTTC	CASSLGDPSGYTF
TRBJ2-3	TRBD2	-	17	TRBV7-9	TGTGCCAGCAGCTTAGGGGGACTAGCGGGAGTTGGAGATACGCAGTATTTT	CASSLGGLAGVGDTQYF
TRBJ2-3	-	-	15	TRBV9	TGTGCCAGCAGTCGTCGTCTACCCAGCACAGATACGCAGTATTTT	CASSRRLPSTDTQYF
TRBJ2-2	-	-	14	TRBV4-3	TGCGCCAGCAGCCAAGATCTCGTCACCGGGGAGCTGTTTTTT	CASSQDLVTGELFF
TRBJ1-2	TRBD1	once	14	TRBV2	TGTGCCAGCAGTGAAGCAGGACAGGGGGATGGCTACACCTTC	CASSEAGQGDGYTF
TRBJ2-7	-	-	16	TRBV4-1	TGCGCCAGCAGCCAAGAGCGGGGCGGCAGCTCCTACGAGCAGTACTTC	CASSQERGGSSYEQYF
TRBJ1-5	-	-	15	TRBV6-6	TGTGCCAGCAGTCGCAGGGTAGCGGGCAATCAGCCCCAGCATTTT	CASSRRVAGNQPQHF
TRBJ2-5	-	-	14	TRBV7-2	TGTGCCAGCAGCTTAGTCGTTTCACAAGAGACCCAGTACTTC	CASSLVVSQETQYF
TRBJ1-5	-	once	16	TRBV19	TGTGCCAGTAGTATAGAGGGGGGGCTAGGCAATCAGCCCCAGCATTTT	CASSIEGGLGNQPQHF
TRBJ1-6	-	-	16	TRBV2	TGTGCCAGCAGTGAAGCGAGGGTAACGAATAATTCACCCCTCCACTTT	CASSEARVTNNSPLHF
TRBJ2-3	-	-	17	TRBV4-1	TGCGCCAGCAGCCAGCTCCAGTGGAATGGCGGGGGCCCTACGCAGTATTTT	CASSQLQWNGGGPTQYF
TRBJ2-5	TRBD2	once	17	TRBV5-1	TGCGCCAGCAGCTTGGTTAGCGGGGGGCCTCTACAAGAGACCCAGTACTTC	CASSLVSGGPLQETQYF
TRBJ2-7	-	-	15	TRBV19	TGTGCCAGTAGTATGGAGGGGGCGATACCCTACGAGCAGTACTTC	CASSMEGAIPYEQYF
TRBJ2-2	-	-	15	TRBV19	TGTGCCAGTAGTATAGAAAACGCCCTCACCGGGGAGCTGTTTTTT	CASSIENALTGELFF
TRBJ2-5	TRBD1	-	15	TRBV4-1	TGCGCCAGCAGCCAAGCCAGGGGGCGGTGGGAGACCCAGTACTTC	CASSQARGRWETQYF
TRBJ1-5	-	once	14	TRBV7-2	TGTGCCAGCAGCTCGGGCGTAGCAAGCCAGCCCCAGCATTTT	CASSSGVASQPQHF
TRBJ1-3	-	-	14	TRBV7-2	TGTGCCAGCAGCTTAGGACCCTCTGGAAACACCATATATTTT	CASSLGPSGNTIYF
TRBJ2-5	TRBD2	-	17	TRBV5-1	TGCGCCAGCAGCTTGACTGGACTAGCGGGAGATTGGGAGACCCAGTACTTC	CASSLTGLAGDWETQYF
TRBJ2-3	TRBD2	-	16	TRBV10-1	TGCGCCAGCAGTGAGCGGACTAGCGGGGGAACAGATACGCAGTATTTT	CASSERTSGGTDTQYF
TRBJ2-7	-	-	14	TRBV30	TGTGCCTGGAGTTGGGAGGGGGAAGAGAATGGGCAGTACTTC	CAWSWEGEENGQYF
TRBJ2-5	-	-	14	TRBV6-5	TGTGCCAGCAGTTACTCGCGCGCACAAGAGACCCAGTACTTC	CASSYSRAQETQYF
TRBJ2-1	TRBD2	-	15	TRBV2	TGTGCCATGCAATTCGGGACTAGCGGGACCAATGAGCAGTTCTTC	CAMQFGTSGTNEQFF
TRBJ2-3	TRBD1	-	14	TRBV18	TGTGCCAGCTCACCTGAACAGGGGACAGATACGCAGTATTTT	CASSPEQGTDTQYF
TRBJ2-3	-	-	14	TRBV25-1	TGTGCCAGCAGTGAGACCGGGGTGGGGGATACGCAGTATTTT	CASSETGVGDTQYF
TRBJ2-5	TRBD1	-	16	TRBV11-2	TGTGCCAGCAGCCCAGGGACAGGGGGCGCGGGGGAGACCCAGTACTTC	CASSPGTGGAGETQYF
TRBJ1-3	-	-	11	TRBV29-1	TGCAGCGTGGAAGGGGGAAACACCATATATTTT	CSVEGGNTIYF
TRBJ2-2	-	-	13	TRBV7-2	TGTGCCAGCAGCATAAAGGGTGCCGGGGAGCTGTTTTTT	CASSIKGAGELFF
TRBJ2-2	-	-	18	TRBV14	TGTGCCAGCAGCCAAGATCCCATCTTGCTGGGGAGGACCGGGGAGCTGTTTTTT	CASSQDPILLGRTGELFF
TRBJ2-7	TRBD2	-	13	TRBV5-5	TGTGCCAGCAGCCGGACTAGTCGGGACGAGCAGTACTTC	CASSRTSRDEQYF
TRBJ1-1	-	-	16	TRBV5-1	TGCGCCAGCAGCTTGGCCAAAGGGGTGGGGAGCACTGAAGCTTTCTTT	CASSLAKGVGSTEAFF
TRBJ2-1	TRBD2	few	15	TRBV19	TGTGCCAGTAGTATAGGACTAGCCCTGAGCATCGAGCAGTTCTTC	CASSIGLALSIEQFF
TRBJ1-2	-	-	13	TRBV4-3	TGCGCCAGCAGCCTTTCAAGATCCGTGGAAAACACCTTC	CASSLSRSVENTF
TRBJ2-1	-	-	14	TRBV14	TGTGCCAGCAGCCCACACTTAGGGGGCAATGAGCAGTTCTTC	CASSPHLGGNEQFF
TRBJ2-2	-	-	13	TRBV6-1	TGTGCCAGCAGTGAGTCCCGGGGCGGGGAGCTGTTTTTT	CASSESRGGELFF
TRBJ1-5	-	-	15	TRBV6-1	TGTGCCAGCGGGTGGGCCGGGGGGAGCAATCAGCCCCAGCATTTT	CASGWAGGSNQPQHF
TRBJ2-1	TRBD2	-	18	TRBV23-1	TGCGCCAGCAGAGCGGGACTAGCGGGAGAAAGGTCCTACAATGAGCAGTTCTTC	CASRAGLAGERSYNEQFF
TRBJ1-1	TRBD1	-	15	TRBV4-2	TGTGCCAGCAGCCAACCTCGACAGGGAGTGGGGGAAGCTTTCTTT	CASSQPRQGVGEAFF
TRBJ1-5	-	-	15	TRBV6-5	TGTGCCAGCAGTTACTCCGGGGGGGTCAATCAGCCCCAGCATTTT	CASSYSGGVNQPQHF
TRBJ2-1	-	-	15	TRBV5-8	TGTGCCAGCAGCTACGACGGTGGGATCAGCACTGAGCAGTTCTTC	CASSYDGGISTEQFF
TRBJ2-5	-	-	15	TRBV9	TGTGCCAGCAGCGTAACGACAGTCCCATTGGAGACCCAGTACTTC	CASSVTTVPLETQYF
TRBJ2-3	-	-	12	TRBV5-1	TGCGCCAGCAGCTTGCCCACGAATACGCAGTATTTT	CASSLPTNTQYF
TRBJ2-1	TRBD2	-	14	TRBV18	TGTGCCAGCTCACCGGGACTAGCGGGAGGTGAGCAGTTCTTC	CASSPGLAGGEQFF
TRBJ1-4	-	-	13	TRBV29-1	TGCAGCGTTGTCCAGGGCACTAATGAAAAACTGTTTTTT	CSVVQGTNEKLFF
TRBJ1-3	-	-	13	TRBV9	TGTGCCAGCAGCCAGACCGCCTGGGACACCATATATTTT	CASSQTAWDTIYF
TRBJ2-7	-	few	14	TRBV5-5	TGTGCCAGCGTCGATTTGGGGGTTGGCGACGAGCAGTACTTC	CASVDLGVGDEQYF